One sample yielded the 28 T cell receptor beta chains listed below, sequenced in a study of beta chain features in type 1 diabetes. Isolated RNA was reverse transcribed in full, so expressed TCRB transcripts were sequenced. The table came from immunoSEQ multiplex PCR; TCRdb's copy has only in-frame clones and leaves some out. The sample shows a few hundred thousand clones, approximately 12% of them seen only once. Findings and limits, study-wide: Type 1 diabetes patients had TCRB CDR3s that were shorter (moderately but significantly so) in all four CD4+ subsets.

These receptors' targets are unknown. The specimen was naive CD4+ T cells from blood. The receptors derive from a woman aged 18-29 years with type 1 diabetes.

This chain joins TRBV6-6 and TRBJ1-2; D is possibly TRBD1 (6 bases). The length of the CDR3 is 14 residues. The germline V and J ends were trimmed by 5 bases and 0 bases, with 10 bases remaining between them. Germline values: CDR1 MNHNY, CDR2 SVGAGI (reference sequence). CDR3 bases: TGTGCCAGCAGTCGGACAGCCACTAACTATGGCTACACCTTC. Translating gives CASSRTATNYGYTF.

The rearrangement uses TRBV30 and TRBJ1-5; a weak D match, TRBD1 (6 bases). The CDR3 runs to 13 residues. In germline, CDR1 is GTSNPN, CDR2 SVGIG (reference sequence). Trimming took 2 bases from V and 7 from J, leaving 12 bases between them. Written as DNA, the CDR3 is TGTGCCTGGAGTCCAGGGGCGCCCCAGCCCCAGCATTTT. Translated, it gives CAWSPGAPQPQHF.

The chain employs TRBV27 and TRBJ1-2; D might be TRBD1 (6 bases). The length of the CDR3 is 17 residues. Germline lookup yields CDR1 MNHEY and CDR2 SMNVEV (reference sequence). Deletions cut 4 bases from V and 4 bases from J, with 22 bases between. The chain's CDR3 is CASSSRLGPGQSYGYTF. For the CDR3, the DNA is TGTGCCAGCAGTTCCCGTCTTGGTCCCGGACAGAGCTATGGCTACACCTTC.

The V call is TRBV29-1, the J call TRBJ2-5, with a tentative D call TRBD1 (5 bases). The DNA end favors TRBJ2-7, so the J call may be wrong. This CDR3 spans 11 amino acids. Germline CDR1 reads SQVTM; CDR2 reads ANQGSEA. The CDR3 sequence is CSVATAYEQYF. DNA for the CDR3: TGCAGCGTGGCGACAGCCTACGAGCAGTACTTC.

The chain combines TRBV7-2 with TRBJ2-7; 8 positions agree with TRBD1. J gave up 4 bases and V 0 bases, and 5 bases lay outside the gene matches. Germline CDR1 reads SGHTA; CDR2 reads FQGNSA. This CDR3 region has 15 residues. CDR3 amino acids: CASSLATGAGYEQYF. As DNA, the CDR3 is TGTGCCAGCAGCTTAGCGACAGGGGCAGGGTACGAGCAGTACTTC. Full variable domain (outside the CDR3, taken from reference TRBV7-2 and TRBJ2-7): GAGVSQSPSNKVTEKGKDVELRCDPISGHTALYWYRQSLGQGLEFLIYFQGNSAPDKSGLPSDRFSAERTGGSVSTLTIQRTQQEDSAVYLCASSLATGAGYEQYFGPGTRLTVT.

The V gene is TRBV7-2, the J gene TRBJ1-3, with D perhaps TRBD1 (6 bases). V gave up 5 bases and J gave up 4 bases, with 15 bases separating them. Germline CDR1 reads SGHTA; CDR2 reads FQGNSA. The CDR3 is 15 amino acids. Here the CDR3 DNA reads TGTGCCAGCAGCCTCACAGGGTTAGGGGGAAACACCATATATTTT. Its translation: CASSLTGLGGNTIYF.

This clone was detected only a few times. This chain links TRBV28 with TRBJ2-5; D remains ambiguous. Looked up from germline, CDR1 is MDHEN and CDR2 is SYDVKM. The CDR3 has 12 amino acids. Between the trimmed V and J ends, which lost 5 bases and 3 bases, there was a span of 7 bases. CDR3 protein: CASSQQKETQYF. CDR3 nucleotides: TGTGCCAGCAGTCAACAGAAAGAGACCCAGTACTTC.

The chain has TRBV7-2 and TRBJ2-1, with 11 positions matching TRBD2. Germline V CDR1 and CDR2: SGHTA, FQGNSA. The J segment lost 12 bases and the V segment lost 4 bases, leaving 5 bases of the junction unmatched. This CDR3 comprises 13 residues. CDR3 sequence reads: CASSSYSGRGQFF. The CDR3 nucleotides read TGTGCCAGCAGCTCGTATAGCGGGAGGGGGCAGTTCTTC.

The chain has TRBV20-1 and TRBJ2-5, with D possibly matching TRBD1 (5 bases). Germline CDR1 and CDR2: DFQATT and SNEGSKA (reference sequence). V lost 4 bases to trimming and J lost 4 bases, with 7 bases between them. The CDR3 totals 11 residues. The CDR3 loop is CSANQGETQYF. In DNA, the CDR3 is TGCAGTGCTAACCAGGGAGAGACCCAGTACTTC.

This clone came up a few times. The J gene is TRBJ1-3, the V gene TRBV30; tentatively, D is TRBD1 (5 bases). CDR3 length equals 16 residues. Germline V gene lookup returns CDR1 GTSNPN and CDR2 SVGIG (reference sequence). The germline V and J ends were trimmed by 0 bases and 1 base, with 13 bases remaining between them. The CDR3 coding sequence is TGTGCCTGGAGTGTAAGCAGGGTATCTTCTGGAAACACCATATATTTT. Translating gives CAWSVSRVSSGNTIYF.

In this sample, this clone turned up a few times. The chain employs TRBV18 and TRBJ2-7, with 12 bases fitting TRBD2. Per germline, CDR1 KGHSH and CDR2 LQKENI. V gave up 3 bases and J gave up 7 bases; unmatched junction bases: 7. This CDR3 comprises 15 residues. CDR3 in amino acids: CASSPPGLAGQEQYF. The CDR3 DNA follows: TGTGCCAGCTCACCTCCAGGACTAGCGGGACAGGAGCAGTACTTC.

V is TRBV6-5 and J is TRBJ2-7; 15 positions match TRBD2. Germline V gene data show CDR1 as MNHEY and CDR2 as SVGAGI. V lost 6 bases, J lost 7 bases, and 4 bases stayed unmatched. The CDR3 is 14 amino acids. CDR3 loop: CASRGLAGGREQYV. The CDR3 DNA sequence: TGTGCCAGCAGGGGACTAGCGGGAGGTCGAGAGCAGTACGTC.

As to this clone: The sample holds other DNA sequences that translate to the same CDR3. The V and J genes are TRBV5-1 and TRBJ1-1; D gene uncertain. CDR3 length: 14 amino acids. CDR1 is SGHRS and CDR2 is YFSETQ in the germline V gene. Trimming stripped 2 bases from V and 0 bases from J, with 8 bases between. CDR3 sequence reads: CASSLRGLNTEAFF. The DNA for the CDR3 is TGCGCCAGCAGCTTACGCGGGTTGAACACTGAAGCTTTCTTT. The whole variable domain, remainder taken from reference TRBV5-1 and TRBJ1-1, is KAGVTQTPRYLIKTRGQQVTLSCSPISGHRSVSWYQQTPGQGLQFLFEYFSETQRNKGNFPGRFSGRQFSNSRSEMNVSTLELGDSALYLCASSLRGLNTEAFFGQGTRLTVV.

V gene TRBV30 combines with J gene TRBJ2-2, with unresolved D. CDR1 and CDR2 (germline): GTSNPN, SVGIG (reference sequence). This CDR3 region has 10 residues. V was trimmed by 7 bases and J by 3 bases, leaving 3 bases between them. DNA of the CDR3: TGTGCCTCTTACACCGGGGAGCTGTTTTTT. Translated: CASYTGELFF.

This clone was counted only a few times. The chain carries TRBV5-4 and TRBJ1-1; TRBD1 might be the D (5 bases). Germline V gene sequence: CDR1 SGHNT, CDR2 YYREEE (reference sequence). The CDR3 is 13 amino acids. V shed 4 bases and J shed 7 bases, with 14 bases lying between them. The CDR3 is CASSLPTVNEAFF. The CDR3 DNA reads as TGTGCCAGCAGCCTCCCGACAGTCAATGAAGCTTTCTTT.

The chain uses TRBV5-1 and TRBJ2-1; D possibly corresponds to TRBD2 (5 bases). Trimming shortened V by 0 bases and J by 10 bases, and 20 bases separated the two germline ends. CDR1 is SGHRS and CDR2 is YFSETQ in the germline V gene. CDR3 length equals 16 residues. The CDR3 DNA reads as TGCGCCAGCAGCTTGGGAGCGGCCAACCGCCTCAACGAGCAGTTCTTC. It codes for CASSLGAANRLNEQFF.

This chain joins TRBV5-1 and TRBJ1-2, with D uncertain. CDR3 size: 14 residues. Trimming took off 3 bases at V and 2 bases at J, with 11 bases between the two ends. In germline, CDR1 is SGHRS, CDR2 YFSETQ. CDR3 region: CASSSGGTNYGYTF. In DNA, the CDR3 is TGCGCCAGCAGCTCTGGTGGCACCAACTATGGCTACACCTTC.

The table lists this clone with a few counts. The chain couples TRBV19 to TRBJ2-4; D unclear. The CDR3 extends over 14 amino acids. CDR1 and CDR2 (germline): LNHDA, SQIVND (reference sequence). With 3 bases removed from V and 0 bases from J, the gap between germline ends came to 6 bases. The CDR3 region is CASSMIRAKNIQYF. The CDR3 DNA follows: TGTGCCAGTAGTATGATCAGAGCCAAAAACATTCAGTACTTC.

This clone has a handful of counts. The CDR3 protein is CASSLNRKGADTQYF. In DNA form, the CDR3 reads TGTGCCAGCAGCTTAAACCGGAAAGGGGCAGATACGCAGTATTTT. The chain combines TRBV7-2 with TRBJ2-3; D may be TRBD1 (5 bases). V dropped 2 bases and J dropped 4 bases, with 13 bases sitting between them. The CDR3 has 15 residues. The germline V gene has CDR1 SGHTA and CDR2 FQGNSA.

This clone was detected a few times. The CDR3 is CSVEDRGGNEQFF. CDR3 nucleotides: TGCAGCGTTGAGGACAGGGGGGGAAATGAGCAGTTCTTC. V and J are TRBV29-1 and TRBJ2-1, with 10 bases fitting TRBD1. The CDR3 length is 13 residues. With V trimmed by 3 bases and J by 7 bases, 3 bases remained unmatched. CDR1 and CDR2 (germline): SQVTM, ANQGSEA.

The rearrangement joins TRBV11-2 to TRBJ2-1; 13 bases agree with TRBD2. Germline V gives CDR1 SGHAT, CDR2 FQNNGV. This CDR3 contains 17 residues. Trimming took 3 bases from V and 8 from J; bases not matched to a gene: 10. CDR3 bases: TGTGCCAGCAGCTTTAGATCGTGGACTAGCGGGAGAGATGAGCAGTTCTTC. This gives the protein CASSFRSWTSGRDEQFF.

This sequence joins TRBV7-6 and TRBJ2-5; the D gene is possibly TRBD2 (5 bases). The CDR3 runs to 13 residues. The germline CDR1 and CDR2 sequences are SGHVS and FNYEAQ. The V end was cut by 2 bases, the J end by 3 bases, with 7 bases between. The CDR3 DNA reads TGTGCCAGCAGCTTATTCGGGGAAGAGACCCAGTACTTC. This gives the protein CASSLFGEETQYF. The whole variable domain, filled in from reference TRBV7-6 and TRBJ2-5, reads GAGVSQSPRYKVTKRGQDVALRCDPISGHVSLYWYRQALGQGPEFLTYFNYEAQQDKSGLPNDRFSAERPEGSISTLTIQRTEQRDSAMYRCASSLFGEETQYFGPGTRLLVL.

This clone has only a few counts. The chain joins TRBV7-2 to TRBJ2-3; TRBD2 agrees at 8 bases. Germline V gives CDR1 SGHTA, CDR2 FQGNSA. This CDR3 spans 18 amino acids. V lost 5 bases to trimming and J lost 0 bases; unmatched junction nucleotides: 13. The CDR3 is CASSRTLTSGPSTDTQYF. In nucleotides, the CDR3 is TGTGCCAGCAGCCGGACCCTAACTAGCGGTCCTAGCACAGATACGCAGTATTTT.

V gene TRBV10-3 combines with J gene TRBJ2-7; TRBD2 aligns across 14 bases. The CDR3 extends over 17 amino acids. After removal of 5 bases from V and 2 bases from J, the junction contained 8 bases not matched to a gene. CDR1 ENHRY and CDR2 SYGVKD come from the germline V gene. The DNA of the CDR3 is TGTGCCATCAGTACCGGGACTAGCGGGAGAGCTCCCTACGAGCAGTACGTC. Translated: CAISTGTSGRAPYEQYV.

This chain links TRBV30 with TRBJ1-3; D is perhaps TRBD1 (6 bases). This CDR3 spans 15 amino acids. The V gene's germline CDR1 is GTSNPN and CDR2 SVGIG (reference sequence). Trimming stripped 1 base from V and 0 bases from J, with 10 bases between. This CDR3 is CAWSARTASGNTIYF. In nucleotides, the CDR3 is TGTGCCTGGAGTGCCCGGACAGCCTCTGGAAACACCATATATTTT.

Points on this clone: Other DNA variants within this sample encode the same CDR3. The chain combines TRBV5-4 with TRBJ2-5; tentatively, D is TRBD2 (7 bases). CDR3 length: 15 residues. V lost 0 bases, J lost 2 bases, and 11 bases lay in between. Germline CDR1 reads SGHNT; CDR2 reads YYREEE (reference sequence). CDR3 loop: CASSLAAGAQETQYF. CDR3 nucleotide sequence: TGTGCCAGCAGCTTGGCCGCGGGGGCTCAAGAGACCCAGTACTTC.

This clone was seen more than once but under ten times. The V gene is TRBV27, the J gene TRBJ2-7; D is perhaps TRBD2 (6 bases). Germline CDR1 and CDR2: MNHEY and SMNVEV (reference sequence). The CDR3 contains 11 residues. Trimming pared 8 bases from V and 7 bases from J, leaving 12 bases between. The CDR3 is CASGGWGEQYF. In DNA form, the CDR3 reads TGTGCCAGCGGGGGGTGGGGGGAGCAGTACTTC.

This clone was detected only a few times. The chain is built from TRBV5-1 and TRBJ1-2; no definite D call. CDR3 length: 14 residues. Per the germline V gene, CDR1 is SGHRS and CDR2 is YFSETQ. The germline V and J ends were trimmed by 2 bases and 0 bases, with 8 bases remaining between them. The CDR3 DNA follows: TGCGCCAGCAGCTTTTTGCCGGCTAACTATGGCTACACCTTC. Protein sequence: CASSFLPANYGYTF.